The rows below give T cell receptor beta chains drawn from one sample of a study of identical twins. TCRdb ran MiXCR on the 5' RACE reads and lists one entry per CDR3 protein. Found here are around 690,000 distinct CDR3 sequences, around 20% of them singletons; the top ten hold more than 4%. In addition, the sample was reused for a study of T cells expressing NK-cell markers.

The material sequenced was PBMCs. The source is a woman between 18 and 30 years old in good health. Both conserved end residues are part of each CDR3. The D gene is left open where the match is weak. Clone sizes are given selectively: once, few, many, or a class where the clone is expanded.

clone size: few; D gene: .; J gene: TRBJ1-2; V gene: TRBV5-5; CDR3 protein: CASRTTGNYGYTF; CDR3 DNA: TGTGCCAGCAGGACGACGGGAAACTATGGCTACACCTTC
clone size: .; D gene: .; J gene: TRBJ2-5; V gene: TRBV12-3/TRBV12-4; CDR3 protein: CASSFRALYQETQYF; CDR3 DNA: TGTGCCAGCAGTTTCCGGGCCTTGTACCAAGAGACCCAGTACTTC
clone size: .; D gene: TRBD2; J gene: TRBJ2-1; V gene: TRBV11-2; CDR3 protein: CASSLIAGGSRGYNEQFF; CDR3 DNA: TGTGCCAGCAGTTTGATAGCGGGAGGGAGTAGGGGTTACAATGAGCAGTTCTTC
clone size: .; D gene: TRBD2; J gene: TRBJ2-7; V gene: TRBV5-1; CDR3 protein: CATSERGGLPYEQYF; CDR3 DNA: TGCGCCACCTCTGAGCGGGGGGGCCTCCCCTACGAGCAGTACTTC
clone size: few; D gene: .; J gene: TRBJ1-2; V gene: TRBV3-1; CDR3 protein: CASSVDSRGYGYTF; CDR3 DNA: TGTGCCAGCAGCGTGGACAGTAGGGGCTATGGCTACACCTTC
clone size: few; D gene: TRBD1; J gene: TRBJ1-5; V gene: TRBV9; CDR3 protein: CASSPSTGGVQPQHF; CDR3 DNA: TGTGCCAGCAGCCCTTCGACAGGGGGGGTTCAGCCCCAGCATTTT
clone size: few; D gene: .; J gene: TRBJ2-1; V gene: TRBV7-6; CDR3 protein: CASSHRANEQFF; CDR3 DNA: TGTGCCAGCAGCCACAGGGCTAATGAGCAGTTCTTC
clone size: .; D gene: .; J gene: TRBJ2-7; V gene: TRBV5-1; CDR3 protein: CASSFAGGYLGEQYF; CDR3 DNA: TGCGCCAGCAGCTTCGCTGGGGGGTACTTGGGCGAGCAGTACTTC
clone size: .; D gene: .; J gene: TRBJ1-2; V gene: TRBV6-1; CDR3 protein: CASRWDRGLYGYTF; CDR3 DNA: TGTGCCAGCAGGTGGGACCGGGGATTATATGGCTACACCTTC
clone size: .; D gene: .; J gene: TRBJ2-3; V gene: TRBV12-3/TRBV12-4; CDR3 protein: CASSSSEVTDTQYF; CDR3 DNA: TGTGCCAGCAGTTCCTCGGAGGTCACAGATACGCAGTATTTT
clone size: few; D gene: .; J gene: TRBJ2-6; V gene: TRBV12-3/TRBV12-4; CDR3 protein: CASSPRVTGANVLTF; CDR3 DNA: TGTGCCAGCAGTCCAAGGGTAACTGGGGCCAACGTCCTGACTTTC
clone size: few; D gene: .; J gene: TRBJ2-7; V gene: TRBV27; CDR3 protein: CASSLVRSGLSYEQYF; CDR3 DNA: TGTGCCAGCAGTTTAGTTAGAAGCGGCCTCTCGTACGAGCAGTACTTC
clone size: few; D gene: .; J gene: TRBJ2-1; V gene: TRBV20-1; CDR3 protein: CSAREGASYYNEQFF; CDR3 DNA: TGCAGTGCTAGAGAAGGTGCCAGTTACTACAATGAGCAGTTCTTC
clone size: many; D gene: .; J gene: TRBJ2-1; V gene: TRBV6-5; CDR3 protein: CASSYGQGEFF; CDR3 DNA: TGTGCCAGCAGTTACGGGCAGGGAGAGTTCTTC
clone size: few; D gene: TRBD2; J gene: TRBJ2-7; V gene: TRBV25-1; CDR3 protein: CASTRAGSYEQYF; CDR3 DNA: TGTGCCAGCACCAGAGCGGGGTCTTACGAGCAGTACTTC
clone size: few; D gene: .; J gene: TRBJ2-3; V gene: TRBV5-1; CDR3 protein: CASSRTSRVPDTQYF; CDR3 DNA: TGCGCCAGCAGCCGCACTAGCAGGGTACCAGATACGCAGTATTTT
clone size: .; D gene: .; J gene: TRBJ2-2; V gene: TRBV10-3; CDR3 protein: CATGSTGELFF; CDR3 DNA: TGTGCCACCGGGAGCACCGGGGAGCTGTTTTTT
clone size: .; D gene: .; J gene: TRBJ2-7; V gene: TRBV20-1; CDR3 protein: CSARYGGTDTYEQYF; CDR3 DNA: TGCAGTGCTAGATACGGCGGGACGGATACCTACGAGCAGTACTTC
clone size: many; D gene: .; J gene: TRBJ1-5; V gene: TRBV20-1; CDR3 protein: CSARDPGGNQPQHF; CDR3 DNA: TGCAGTGCTAGAGATCCGGGGGGGAATCAGCCCCAGCATTTT